A selection of T cell receptor beta chains follows, all from one sample in a study of radiation and T cells in renal cell carcinoma. Repertoires were generated with immunoSEQ multiplex PCR, while TCRdb's copy carries only in-frame clones and drops some. The sample yields about 100,000 clones, approximately 80% seen once. The sample here was blood, taken from a patient whose treatment included radiotherapy and nephrectomy. The receptors come from a man in his fifties or sixties with renal cell carcinoma. CDR3s include the opening cysteine and the closing phenylalanine or tryptophan. A D gene is named only where the DNA matches it firmly.

TRBV19,-,TRBJ2-7,CASSIAPDTSYEQYF,TGTGCCAGTAGTATAGCGCCGGATACCTCCTACGAGCAGTACTTC
TRBV19,-,TRBJ2-2,CASTAGGRLAGELFF,TGTGCCAGTACCGCCGGGGGGCGGTTGGCCGGGGAGCTGTTTTTT
TRBV5-4,TRBD2,TRBJ2-1,CASSSLREGIYNEQFF,TGTGCCAGCAGCTCCCTGCGGGAGGGGATTTACAATGAGCAGTTCTTC
TRBV5-1,TRBD2,TRBJ2-2,CASRRYGTSGQNTGELFF,TGCGCCAGCAGACGTTATGGGACTAGCGGGCAGAACACCGGGGAGCTGTTTTTT
TRBV5-6,-,TRBJ2-1,CASSLAARRSEQFF,TGTGCCAGCAGCTTGGCGGCACGCCGCTCCGAGCAGTTCTTC
TRBV11-2,-,TRBJ2-3,CASSLELETDTQYF,TGTGCCAGCAGCTTAGAACTAGAGACAGATACGCAGTATTTT
TRBV10-2,-,TRBJ1-6,CASMRGQNSPLHF,TGCGCCAGCATGAGGGGCCAGAATTCACCCCTCCACTTT
TRBV18,TRBD1,TRBJ1-4,CASSPDRRVEKLFF,TGTGCCAGCTCACCGGACAGGAGGGTGGAAAAACTGTTTTTT
TRBV27,-,TRBJ2-3,CASRIKDRTTDTQYF,TGTGCCAGCAGAATAAAGGACCGCACCACAGATACGCAGTATTTT
TRBV19,TRBD2,TRBJ2-7,CASSIYGGRNYEQYF,TGTGCCAGTAGTATATATGGCGGGAGGAACTACGAGCAGTACTTC
TRBV5-4,-,TRBJ2-5,CASSNGISRETQYF,TGTGCCAGCAGCAACGGGATCAGTAGGGAGACCCAGTACTTC
TRBV5-1,-,TRBJ2-1,CASSSRALNEQFF,TGCGCCAGCAGCTCCAGGGCCCTAAATGAGCAGTTCTTC
TRBV18,TRBD2,TRBJ2-1,CASSPRGLAWTSYNEQFF,TGTGCCAGCTCACCACGGGGACTAGCTTGGACATCCTACAATGAGCAGTTCTTC
TRBV7-2,-,TRBJ2-7,CASSFRASYEQYF,TGTGCCAGCAGCTTCAGGGCCTCCTACGAGCAGTACTTC
TRBV7-5,-,TRBJ1-4,CVRSGTATNEKLFF,TGTGTCAGATCGGGGACAGCAACTAATGAAAAACTGTTTTTT
TRBV7-7,-,TRBJ2-3,CASSLRGRTDTQYF,TGTGCCAGCAGCTTAAGAGGGCGTACAGATACGCAGTATTTT
TRBV7-9,-,TRBJ2-5,CASSLGVETQYF,TGTGCCAGCAGCTTGGGCGTGGAGACCCAGTACTTC
TRBV11-3,TRBD1,TRBJ2-6,CASSPGQGSRWANVLTF,TGTGCCAGCAGCCCGGGACAGGGGAGTCGCTGGGCCAACGTCCTGACTTTC
TRBV27,TRBD2,TRBJ2-7,CASSSLAGGLNEQYF,TGTGCCAGCAGTTCTCTAGCGGGAGGGCTTAACGAGCAGTACTTC
TRBV30,TRBD1,TRBJ1-2,CAWRPGQTYGYTF,TGTGCCTGGAGACCGGGACAGACCTATGGCTACACCTTC
TRBV7-9,-,TRBJ2-7,CASSLAGEPYEQYF,TGTGCCAGCAGCTTAGCAGGGGAACCCTACGAGCAGTACTTC
TRBV5-8,-,TRBJ2-7,CASSLAYEQYF,TGTGCCAGCAGCTTAGCCTACGAGCAGTACTTC
TRBV11-2,-,TRBJ2-3,CASSYRRLDTQYF,TGTGCCAGCAGCTATAGGAGACTAGATACGCAGTATTTT
TRBV7-9,TRBD1,TRBJ2-1,CASSSLGQGYNEQFF,TGTGCCAGCAGCTCATTGGGACAGGGCTACAATGAGCAGTTCTTC